This T cell receptor beta chain was obtained from a study of T cells in localized non-small cell lung cancer. Findings of the study overall: Overall survival was longer when the density of T cells in the blood was higher. Uninvolved adjacent lung had more T cell clonality than any other tissue, topping tumor. A median of roughly 55 of the top 100 tumor clones appeared in adjacent lung, which was paired and uninvolved. Since sequencing was restricted to only one region of the tumor, intratumor heterogeneity remains a possibility.

Germline V gene data show CDR1 as SGHAT and CDR2 as FQNNGV. The CDR3 extends over 16 amino acids. V lost 4 bases, J lost 9 bases, and 19 bases lay in between. On this clone itself: The antigen is undetermined.

Produced via immunoSEQ multiplex PCR; TCRdb's table is partial and in-frame only. The sample lists about 36,000 clones, about 83% occurring once. The source of this sequence is a woman aged 40 to 75 with stage I lung adenocarcinoma. Material: peripheral blood, obtained before any cancer treatment. V is TRBV11-2 and J is TRBJ1-6; D is ambiguous. The CDR3 spells CASSSRPPGPISPLHF. In nucleotides, the CDR3 is TGTGCCAGCAGCTCCAGACCCCCGGGCCCAATTTCACCCCTCCACTTT.